Following are 8 T cell receptor beta chains from one sample sequenced in a study of cytomegalovirus exposure and HLA in healthy donors. Profiling relied on immunoSEQ multiplex PCR, and the TCRdb table lists in-frame clones only, not all of them. Among some 40,000 clones listed, 90% to 95% were seen once. The sequenced sample was PBMCs. These receptors were obtained from a man younger than 35 in good health and CMV-seronegative.

This chain connects TRBV18 to TRBJ2-5, with TRBD1 matching 7 bases. Looked up from germline, CDR1 is KGHSH and CDR2 is LQKENI. CDR3 length equals 13 residues. The ends lost 4 bases at V and 8 bases at J; junction bases unmatched: 7. CDR3 DNA sequence: TGTGCCAGCTCACTACCAGGGGGAAAAACCCAGTACTTC. Protein: CASSLPGGKTQYF.

The gene calls are TRBV7-3 and TRBJ2-1, with 8 bases that match TRBD2. The CDR3 totals 14 residues. Losses at the gene ends were 2 bases for V and 9 bases for J; bases not matched to a gene: 6. Germline CDR1 SGHTA, CDR2 FQGTGA. The CDR3 bases are TGTGCCAGCAGCTTAGCGGGGGGACGCGGTGAGCAGTTCTTC. Its protein is CASSLAGGRGEQFF. The variable domain in full, with the rest retrieved from reference TRBV7-3 and TRBJ2-1, is GAGVSQTPSNKVTEKGKYVELRCDPISGHTALYWYRQSLGQGPEFLIYFQGTGAADDSGLPNDRFFAVRPEGSVSTLKIQRTERGDSAVYLCASSLAGGRGEQFFGPGTRLTVL.

The rearrangement joins TRBV6-6 to TRBJ1-1; D call uncertain. CDR1 and CDR2 from the germline V gene are MNHNY and SVGAGI (reference sequence). V lost 0 bases, J lost 1 base, and 6 bases lay in between. The CDR3 runs to 14 residues. Here the CDR3 reads CASSYSEGNTEAFF. DNA for the CDR3: TGTGCCAGCAGTTACTCGGAGGGGAACACTGAAGCTTTCTTT.

This chain connects TRBV4-1 to TRBJ1-1; perhaps TRBD1 as D (6 bases). This CDR3 comprises 18 residues. Trimming removed 0 bases from V and 2 bases from J, with 19 bases in between. Germline CDR1 reads MGHRA; CDR2 reads YSYEKL. CDR3 residues: CASSQDGGGGATNTEAFF. CDR3 DNA: TGCGCCAGCAGCCAAGACGGGGGAGGGGGGGCCACAAACACTGAAGCTTTCTTT.

The chain couples TRBV7-9 to TRBJ1-2; TRBD1 is a possible D gene (5 bases). This CDR3 spans 16 amino acids. Germline V lookup: CDR1 SEHNR, CDR2 FQNEAQ (reference sequence). V lost 5 bases and J 8 bases, leaving 24 bases between the germline ends. CDR3 DNA: TGTGCCAGCAGCGCCCAATGGACACGCGGAAAGGGAGGCTACACCTTC. Residues: CASSAQWTRGKGGYTF.

This clone came up once. The V gene is TRBV19, the J gene TRBJ1-5; TRBD1 might be the D (5 bases). CDR1 is LNHDA and CDR2 is SQIVND in the germline V gene (reference sequence). The CDR3 extends over 13 amino acids. With 5 bases removed from V and 4 bases from J, the gap between germline ends came to 9 bases. CDR3 in DNA: TGTGCCAGTAGTCAGGGACTTAATCAGCCCCAGCATTTT. It encodes CASSQGLNQPQHF.

The gene calls are TRBV27 and TRBJ1-2; 8 nucleotides match TRBD1. Germline V CDR1 and CDR2: MNHEY, SMNVEV (reference sequence). The CDR3 has 14 residues. The J segment lost 6 bases and the V segment lost 3 bases, leaving 6 bases of the junction unmatched. The CDR3: CASSFYGQGHGYTF. In DNA, the CDR3 is TGTGCCAGCAGTTTCTATGGACAGGGTCATGGCTACACCTTC.

The gene calls are TRBV30 and TRBJ1-5, with 7 nucleotides matching TRBD1. With V trimmed by 0 bases and J by 3 bases, 5 bases remained unmatched. This CDR3 region has 15 residues. CDR1 is GTSNPN and CDR2 is SVGIG in the germline V gene (reference sequence). The CDR3 is CAWSVLGGLNQPQHF. CDR3 DNA: TGTGCCTGGAGTGTACTAGGGGGCCTCAATCAGCCCCAGCATTTT.